These 8 T cell receptor beta chains were sequenced from one sample in a study of blood T cells in healthy people across ages. Primed by a sample-barcoded 5' primer and a J-beta primer mix, a second PCR proceeded for about 7 to 11 cycles. TCRdb re-analysed the 5' RACE reads in MiXCR, keeping a single row per CDR3 protein. The sample includes hundreds of thousands of distinct CDR3 sequences, roughly 25% seen only once; the top ten take 9.4%. This sample was shared with a second study, whose subject was T cells of mothers and their children.

Sequencing was performed on blood. The receptors stem from a boy aged 10-17 years in good health.

Many counts were recorded for this clonotype. The chain couples TRBV11-2 to TRBJ2-1; D ambiguous. Germline V gene lookup returns CDR1 SGHAT and CDR2 FQNNGV. Trimming took 0 bases from V and 9 from J, leaving 3 bases between them. This CDR3 is 11 amino acids long. The CDR3 DNA reads as TGTGCCAGCAGCTTAGAGGTTGAGCAGTTCTTC. Translated: CASSLEVEQFF.

V is TRBV9 and J is TRBJ2-1; D gene uncertain. CDR1 and CDR2 (germline): SGDLS, YYNGEE. With 2 bases removed from V and 0 bases from J, the gap between germline ends came to 6 bases. The length of the CDR3 is 14 residues. CDR3 loop: CASSVESSYNEQFF. Written as DNA, the CDR3 is TGTGCCAGCAGCGTTGAGAGCTCCTACAATGAGCAGTTCTTC.

Remarks on this clonotype: No conserved phenylalanine or tryptophan is present at the end of the CDR3, so a read error is the likely explanation. The V gene is TRBV29-1, the J gene TRBJ1-5, with D uncertain. Trimming pared 8 bases from V and 4 bases from J, leaving 18 bases between. Germline V gene data show CDR1 as SQVTM and CDR2 as ANQGSEA. This CDR3 contains 14 residues. The CDR3 coding sequence is TGCAGCTTCCCAAGGTATGTCGGAAATCAGCCCCAGCATTCT. Encoded protein: CSFPRYVGNQPQHS.

The V call is TRBV7-9, the J call TRBJ1-1; a weak D match, TRBD1 (6 bases). V lost 5 bases, J lost 8 bases, and 12 bases lay in between. The germline gives CDR1 SEHNR, CDR2 FQNEAQ (reference sequence). The CDR3 extends over 12 amino acids. The CDR3 sequence: CASSLVTGEAFF. Here the CDR3 DNA reads TGTGCCAGCAGCCTCGTAACAGGGGAAGCTTTCTTT.

The rearrangement links TRBV5-5 to TRBJ2-1; TRBD2 matches 10 bases. CDR1 is SGHKS and CDR2 is YYEKEE in the germline V gene (reference sequence). With V trimmed by 4 bases and J by 7 bases, 14 bases remained unmatched. The CDR3 runs to 17 residues. The CDR3 here is CASSSWELAGVRNEQFF. CDR3 DNA: TGTGCCAGCAGCAGTTGGGAGCTAGCGGGAGTAAGAAATGAGCAGTTCTTC.

V is TRBV20-1 and J is TRBJ1-2; possible D gene TRBD1, 5 bases. Trimming took off 5 bases at V and 7 bases at J, with 17 bases between the two ends. Per germline, CDR1 DFQATT and CDR2 SNEGSKA (reference sequence). This CDR3 has 13 amino acids. The CDR3 nucleotides are TGCAGTGCTGGGGACCCTCAAGCGGGTGGCTACACCTTC. Its translation is CSAGDPQAGGYTF.

The V and J genes are TRBV27 and TRBJ2-1, with a possible D match to TRBD2 (6 bases). CDR1 and CDR2 from the germline V gene are MNHEY and SMNVEV (reference sequence). The CDR3 is 13 amino acids. Trimming took off 0 bases at V and 8 bases at J, with 8 bases between the two ends. CDR3 DNA sequence: TGTGCCAGCAGTTTATCTTCGGGAGATGAGCAGTTCTTC. Protein: CASSLSSGDEQFF.

This clonotype has just a few counts. The chain combines TRBV14 with TRBJ1-1, with D unclear. Germline CDR1 reads SGHDN; CDR2 reads FVKESK. The CDR3 length is 13 residues. V was shortened by 6 bases and J by 0 bases, with 8 bases between the two germline ends. CDR3 loop: CASSPLLNTEAFF. CDR3 nucleotide sequence: TGTGCCAGCAGTCCTCTTTTGAACACTGAAGCTTTCTTT. The full variable domain, rest sourced from reference TRBV14 and TRBJ1-1, is EAGVTQFPSHSVIEKGQTVTLRCDPISGHDNLYWYRRVMGKEIKFLLHFVKESKQDESGMPNNRFLAERTGGTYSTLKVQPAELEDSGVYFCASSPLLNTEAFFGQGTRLTVV.